The sequence of this T cell receptor beta chain was determined in a study of blood T cells in healthy people across ages (dated by TCRdb to between 2015 and 2017). About the investigation overall: In model experiments, template switching captured roughly one uniquely barcoded TCR beta cDNA molecule for every two T cells. Age-related changes in TCR beta repertoire diversity were measured in the study by deep sequencing normalized with unique cDNA molecular identifiers. Donors were grouped into four age groups: young (average about 15 years), middle-aged (about 40), aged (around 60) and long-lived (approximately 82). Donors of different ages were randomly distributed across sequencing lanes to avoid experimental bias. Using the same blood draw, the study looked at two additional independent replicas of 1 million unique cDNA reads for two donors, one aged 18 to 30 and the other aged 80 or older. The study at large found these results: Estimates of total diversity based on one million sequenced T cells were considered lower bounds and underestimates. As age increased, observed TCR beta diversity per million T cells dropped in a roughly linear way, and a significant reduction was already evident by age approximately 40. Because the CMV infection status of the donors was unknown, age-related changes in expanded clonotypes may potentially have been confounded. Because profiling used bulk unsorted PBMCs, naive and antigen-experienced compartments could not be compared conclusively. The long-lived group showed more naive CD4+ T cells, fewer expanded clones and increased TCR diversity than the aged group, suggesting age selection. Observed TCR beta diversity correlated strongly with the percentage of naive T cells measured by flow cytometry.

Points on this clonotype: The clone's antigen remains unknown. No base quality values were provided; no much bigger clone lies one nucleotide off.

The 40 or so donors, aged about 6 to 100 years, were systemically healthy Caucasian individuals from Russia. Each donor gave about 9.7 milliliters of peripheral blood, drawn into EDTA-treated Vacutainer tubes. Ficoll-Paque density-gradient centrifugation was used to isolate PBMCs, with at least 7 million per sample. Trizol reagent was used to extract total RNA from the PBMCs, yielding at least 5.5 micrograms per sample. For every donor, flow cytometry on a PBMC aliquot measured the percentage of naive CD45RAhigh/CD27high T cells. Relative to germline, V is 0 bases shorter and J is 5 bases shorter, with 20 bases between their ends. The germline V gene (reference sequence) supplies CDR1 DFQATT and CDR2 SNEGSKA. The CDR3, cysteine through phenylalanine, is 18 amino acids long. Of all the DNA, just the CDR3 is kept, 54 bases in frame from base 1. Preparation of the library involved 5' RACE. The run used an Illumina HiSeq 2500. A second PCR of roughly 6 to 11 cycles was run with a J-beta primer mix and a sample-barcoded 5' primer. Each TCR beta cDNA molecule received a unique molecular identifier from a template-switch 5' adaptor carrying 12 random nucleotides. At least 3 million CDR3-containing paired-end reads were obtained from each sample. First-strand cDNA synthesis was performed from all RNA using the Mint cDNA synthesis kit, with priming by a TRBC-specific oligonucleotide. After uracil-DNA glycosylase treatment, a first 18-cycle PCR used universal primers M1SS and BC2_uni_R on all cDNA. The authors' pipeline ran thus. Normalization of each sample was performed by random selection of 1 million high-quality reads, each carrying a distinct molecular identifier. Reads sharing molecular identifiers were discarded rather than binned into consensus sequences. MiTCR, run with a Q25 quality threshold and the strictest error-elimination algorithm, handled CDR3 identification, clonotype clustering and error correction. A nonparametric unseen species model with Euler transformation was used to estimate a lower bound on total TCR beta diversity. Through fastp at Q25 and MiXCR, TCRdb rebuilt clones from the public reads, retaining in-frame beta chains. Duplicate CDR3 protein sequences are folded into a single record with the most common DNA and genes. TCRdb, not the authors, supplied the V and J calls. This sample lists about a million distinct CDR3 sequences; about 48% were detected once. The top ten hold around 15% of the sample.

The specimen was blood. The chain is encoded by TRBV20-1 joined to TRBJ1-6; TRBD1 could be the D gene, as 5 bases match. The TCR was taken from a man aged 25-45 years in good health. The CDR3 sequence is CSARESIPVGGDNSPLHF. The nucleotide sequence reads TGCAGTGCTAGAGAATCTATCCCCGTCGGGGGAGATAATTCACCCCTCCACTTT.